Below are 11 T cell receptor beta chains sequenced from a single sample in a study of T cell responses to AZD1222 COVID-19 vaccine. Repertoires were generated with immunoSEQ multiplex PCR, while TCRdb's copy carries only in-frame clones and drops some. This sample yields around 100,000 clones, of which around 90% are seen a single time; around 3.1% belongs to the top ten. The source was peripheral blood, collected on day 0 of AZD1222 vaccination. The receptors were sampled from an adult in good health.

The chain recombines TRBV19 with TRBJ1-1, with a possible D match to TRBD1 (5 bases). The CDR3 contains 16 residues. Germline CDR1 LNHDA, CDR2 SQIVND (reference sequence). V lost 7 bases and J 3 bases, leaving 21 bases between the germline ends. Here the CDR3 DNA reads TGTGCCAGTACCCTAGGCCCAGGGTCGACTTACACTGAAGCTTTCTTT. This translates into CASTLGPGSTYTEAFF.

The chain is built from TRBV2 and TRBJ1-1, with 7 bases that match TRBD1. The length of the CDR3 is 11 residues. The germline V gene has CDR1 SNHLY and CDR2 FYNNEI. V gave up 11 bases and J gave up 5 bases; unmatched junction bases: 5. CDR3 bases: TGTGCCGTCCAGGGGGGGACTGAAGCTTTCTTT. The encoded protein is CAVQGGTEAFF.

This clone was found once. This chain joins TRBV19 and TRBJ1-5; D is unresolved. V was shortened by 3 bases and J by 0 bases, with 12 bases between the two germline ends. The CDR3 loop spans 16 amino acids. Germline lookup yields CDR1 LNHDA and CDR2 SQIVND (reference sequence). CDR3 DNA: TGTGCCAGTAGTATCTTAGGAGACCTTAGCAATCAGCCCCAGCATTTT. Translated, it gives CASSILGDLSNQPQHF.

This clone appeared once. The V and J genes are TRBV2 and TRBJ1-6; D might be TRBD1 (5 bases). Germline-derived CDR1 and CDR2 are SNHLY and FYNNEI. The CDR3 totals 18 residues. Between the trimmed V and J ends, which lost 5 bases and 7 bases, there was a span of 24 bases. The CDR3 protein is CASSRASPSSGNNSPLHF. The CDR3, as DNA: TGTGCCAGCAGTCGGGCGAGCCCTTCTTCAGGGAACAATTCACCCCTCCACTTT.

This chain joins TRBV11-1 and TRBJ2-5; 12 bases are shared with TRBD2. CDR3 size: 16 residues. Germline V gene data show CDR1 as SGHAT and CDR2 as FQDESV (reference sequence). V was clipped by 5 bases and J by 3 bases; unmatched bases: 7. The CDR3 bases are TGTGCCAGCAGCCGCCCGACTAGCGGGGGTGAAGAGACCCAGTACTTC. Translating gives CASSRPTSGGEETQYF.

CDR3 in DNA: TGTGCCAGCAGCCCAGCCCGGGACAGGGGCTCTTACGAGCAGTACTTC. This encodes CASSPARDRGSYEQYF. The rearrangement joins TRBV7-9 to TRBJ2-7; 10 bases are shared with TRBD1. The V segment lost 5 bases and the J segment 4 bases; nucleotides outside the gene matches: 11. The germline gives CDR1 SEHNR, CDR2 FQNEAQ (reference sequence). This CDR3 is 16 amino acids long.

The V call is TRBV19, the J call TRBJ1-1; unclear D gene. V dropped 5 bases and J dropped 0 bases, with 7 bases sitting between them. CDR1 and CDR2 from the germline V gene are LNHDA and SQIVND (reference sequence). The CDR3 length is 13 residues. Written as DNA, the CDR3 is TGTGCCAGTAGTTCTAGGGTGAACACTGAAGCTTTCTTT. Amino acid sequence: CASSSRVNTEAFF.

This chain links TRBV6-2 or TRBV6-3 with TRBJ1-3; D remains ambiguous. V lost 5 bases, J lost 0 bases, and 20 bases lay in between. Germline CDR1 MNHEY, CDR2 SVGEGT. This CDR3 is 18 amino acids long. The CDR3 sequence is CASSRHDGAYFSGNTIYF. The CDR3 DNA reads as TGTGCCAGCAGTCGCCACGACGGTGCCTACTTCTCTGGAAACACCATATATTTT.

The chain uses TRBV5-3 and TRBJ2-4; tentatively, D is TRBD1 (5 bases). TRBV5-3 is recorded as an ORF, its role being uncertain. CDR3 length: 16 amino acids. Deletions cut 0 bases from V and 3 bases from J, with 13 bases between. CDR3 nucleotide sequence: TGTGCCAGAAGCTTGGATCAGGGCTGGGGCAAAAACATTCAGTACTTC. Residues: CARSLDQGWGKNIQYF.

V and J are TRBV29-1 and TRBJ1-1; D may be TRBD1 (6 bases). Per germline, CDR1 SQVTM and CDR2 ANQGSEA. The ends were cut back, 7 bases at V and 3 bases at J, with 24 bases in the middle. The CDR3 is 16 amino acids. The CDR3 region is CSARSVHGGADTEAFF. The DNA for the CDR3 is TGCAGCGCCAGATCGGTACATGGGGGGGCAGACACTGAAGCTTTCTTT. The full variable domain, with the rest looked up from reference TRBV29-1 and TRBJ1-1, is SAVISQKPSRDICQRGTSLTIQCQVDSQVTMMFWYRQQPGQSLTLIATANQGSEATYESGFVIDKFPISRPNLTFSTLTVSNMSPEDSSIYLCSARSVHGGADTEAFFGQGTRLTVV.

The chain links TRBV4-1 to TRBJ1-2, with a tentative D call TRBD1 (5 bases). This CDR3 contains 15 residues. Per the germline V gene, CDR1 is MGHRA and CDR2 is YSYEKL. V dropped 0 bases and J dropped 4 bases, with 12 bases sitting between them. As DNA, the CDR3 is TGCGCCAGCAGCCAAGAGGGGGTTTTAATCTATGGCTACACCTTC. It specifies CASSQEGVLIYGYTF.